The clone carrying this T cell receptor (beta chain) has more than one count but fewer than ten. Its antigen is not identified. This specimen comes from a study of T cell responses to AZD1222 COVID-19 vaccine. Study details: Researchers grouped second doses given at about 4 or about 12 weeks into one pool. Study observations and caveats: Baseline antibody screening turned up just a handful of seropositive AZD1222 recipients. Possibly, clonal diversity was underestimated; donors were largely white British and included more females. Reportedly, close to half of spike-specific TCRs are directed against unmutated variant regions.

The CDR3 has 12 amino acids. CDR1 is SQVTM and CDR2 is ANQGSEA in the germline V gene. The V gene end was trimmed by 5 bases and the J gene end by 8 bases; junction bases not matched to a gene: 4. Profiled with immunoSEQ multiplex PCR; TCRdb holds only in-frame clones, not every one. The table shows 90,000 to 150,000 clones, with around nine tenths occurring only once. The sequencing used peripheral blood, collected on day 0 of AZD1222 vaccination. The sequence was collected from an adult in good health. The chain couples TRBV29-1 to TRBJ2-2, with 8 positions matching TRBD2. CDR3 amino acids: CSVREGMGELFF. CDR3 sequence (DNA): TGCAGCGTTCGGGAGGGGATGGGGGAGCTGTTTTTT.